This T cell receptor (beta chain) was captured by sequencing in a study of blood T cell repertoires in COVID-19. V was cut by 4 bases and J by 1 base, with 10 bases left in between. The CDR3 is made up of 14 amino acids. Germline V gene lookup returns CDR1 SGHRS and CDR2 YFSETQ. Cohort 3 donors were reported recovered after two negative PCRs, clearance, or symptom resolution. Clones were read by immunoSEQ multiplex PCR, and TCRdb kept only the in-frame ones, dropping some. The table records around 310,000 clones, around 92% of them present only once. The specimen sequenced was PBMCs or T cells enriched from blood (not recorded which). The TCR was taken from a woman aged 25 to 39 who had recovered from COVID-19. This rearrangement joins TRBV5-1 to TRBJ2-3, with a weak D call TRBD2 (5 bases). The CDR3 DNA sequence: TGCGCCAGCAGCGAGGGTACAGGCACAGATACGCAGTATTTT. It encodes CASSEGTGTDTQYF.